This T cell receptor beta chain was captured by sequencing in a study of T cell responses to AZD1222 COVID-19 vaccine. Study background: Pooling covered second doses at about 4 or about 12 weeks.

Note on this clone: The antigen is undetermined.

V gave up 4 bases and J gave up 10 bases; unmatched junction bases: 16. Looked up from germline, CDR1 is MDHEN and CDR2 is SYDVKM. The CDR3 is 18 residues long. Clones were read by immunoSEQ multiplex PCR, and TCRdb kept only the in-frame ones, dropping some. The data show more than 100,000 clones, less than 90% seen once. Points from the study as a whole: The peak T cell response came first, and repertoires were sampled only after it. CD4 TCRs linked to vaccination spanned spike, dominating at 160-218 and 743-854. Donors were chiefly white British, with a greater number of females, and clonal diversity was perhaps underestimated.

The chain combines TRBV28 with TRBJ1-6; 10 positions match TRBD1. The sequence was obtained from an adult in good health. The source material was peripheral blood, sampled on day 0 of AZD1222 vaccination. The CDR3 region has the DNA TGTGCCAGCAGTTCATATAGAACACCGGGACAGGGGAACTCACCCCTCCACTTT. This codes for CASSSYRTPGQGNSPLHF.